This TCR beta chain was sequenced in a study of PD-1 blockade in classical Hodgkin lymphoma. Study summary: Patients were administered nivolumab (3 mg/kg intravenously) every 2 weeks.

Comments on this clone: The antigen is unknown.

Exposure to brentuximab vedotin varied, and each patient had relapsed following autologous stem cell transplantation. Regarding the study as a whole: TCR diversity rose significantly by C4D1 in CD4+ but not CD8+ cells. Whatever underlies the repertoire differences (possibly disease activity or prior therapy) remains undefined.

Only in-frame clones appear in the TCRdb table, and some are missing; sequencing was by immunoSEQ multiplex PCR. The data show more than 40,000 clones, with around 75% seen just once and 20% to 25% held by the top ten. CDR3 length: 16 residues. The germline gives CDR1 SGHTA, CDR2 FQGNSA. The trim removed 2 bases at V and 5 bases at J, leaving 4 bases unmatched. The genes are TRBV7-2 and TRBJ2-2; the match to TRBD2 covers 11 bases. The material was peripheral blood mononuclear cells (PBMCs), obtained at baseline. The clonotype was recovered from a human donor with classical Hodgkin lymphoma. The CDR3 spells CASSLLLAGVTGELFF. Written as DNA, the CDR3 is TGTGCCAGCAGCTTATTACTAGCGGGAGTAACCGGGGAGCTGTTTTTT.